The rows below give T cell receptor beta chains drawn from one sample of a study of blood T cell repertoires in COVID-19. Generated by immunoSEQ multiplex PCR, the TCRdb table keeps only in-frame clones and is missing some. The sample records hundreds of thousands of clones, roughly 89% being singletons. Specimen: peripheral blood. These receptors all stem from a woman under 30 who had recovered from COVID-19. The CDR3 runs from the conserved cysteine through the conserved F or W. A D gene is named only where the DNA matches it firmly. Not every row has a clone size; where given, it reads once, few, many or a size class.

j_call v_call d_call clone_size cdr3_aa cdr3_nt
TRBJ1-6 TRBV11-3 TRBD1 few CASSWDSDNSPLHF TGTGCCAGCAGCTGGGACAGCGATAATTCACCCCTCCACTTT
TRBJ2-1 TRBV18 TRBD2 . CASSPQGAGGSYNEQFF TGTGCCAGCTCACCCCAAGGAGCGGGAGGGTCTTACAATGAGCAGTTCTTC
TRBJ1-1 TRBV25-1 . . CASSATAGVGAFF TGTGCCAGCAGTGCAACCGCAGGGGTCGGAGCTTTCTTT
TRBJ2-2 TRBV11-2 . once CASSLKLGSNTGELFF TGTGCCAGCAGCCTCAAGCTAGGTTCGAACACCGGGGAGCTGTTTTTT
TRBJ1-1 TRBV5-1 TRBD1 . CASSLPGTGRDTEAFF TGCGCCAGCAGCTTGCCCGGGACAGGGAGAGACACTGAAGCTTTCTTT
TRBJ2-1 TRBV4-3 TRBD2 . CASSQALAGVNEQFF TGCGCCAGCAGCCAAGCCCTAGCGGGAGTCAATGAGCAGTTCTTC
TRBJ1-3 TRBV15 . . CATLGEARNTIYF TGTGCCACTTTAGGGGAGGCAAGGAACACCATATATTTT
TRBJ1-1 TRBV18 TRBD1 . CASSPSTGPGTEAFF TGTGCCAGCTCACCTTCGACAGGGCCAGGGACTGAAGCTTTCTTT
TRBJ2-3 TRBV5-1 . . CASSWSDSSTDTQYF TGCGCCAGCAGCTGGAGTGACTCTTCCACAGATACGCAGTATTTT
TRBJ2-3 TRBV11-3 TRBD2 . CASSLGSSGRSDTQYF TGTGCCAGCAGCTTAGGATCTAGCGGGAGGTCAGATACGCAGTATTTT
TRBJ1-2 TRBV5-4 . . CASRQVGGATRYGYTF TGTGCCAGCAGACAAGTAGGAGGGGCTACGCGCTATGGCTACACCTTC
TRBJ1-1 TRBV27 . . CASSRGIVRVGTEAFF TGTGCCAGCAGCAGGGGTATAGTAAGGGTTGGCACTGAAGCTTTCTTT
TRBJ2-1 TRBV9 TRBD1 . CASSTGQGGYNEQFF TGTGCCAGCAGCACCGGACAGGGGGGCTACAATGAGCAGTTCTTC
TRBJ2-5 TRBV3-1/TRBV3-2 TRBD2 . CASSPGTSGSWTQYF TGTGCCAGCAGCCCCGGGACTAGCGGGAGCTGGACCCAGTACTTC
TRBJ2-6 TRBV18 TRBD1 . CASSWRGQGLSGANVLTF TGTGCCAGCTCCTGGAGGGGACAGGGACTGTCTGGGGCCAACGTCCTGACTTTC
TRBJ1-2 TRBV4-3 TRBD1 once CASSVGDRDGYGYTF TGCGCCAGCAGCGTGGGGGACAGGGATGGCTATGGCTACACCTTC
TRBJ1-2 TRBV19 . . CASSMPGNYGYTF TGTGCCAGTAGTATGCCGGGGAACTATGGCTACACCTTC
TRBJ1-2 TRBV21-1 . . CASSKTRADYGYTF TGTGCCAGCAGCAAAACGAGGGCAGACTATGGCTACACCTTC
TRBJ1-2 TRBV19 TRBD1 . CASSVGTGDGGYTF TGTGCCAGTAGCGTAGGGACAGGGGATGGTGGCTACACCTTC
TRBJ2-4 TRBV6-4 . . CATQGWTTKAKNIQYF TGTGCCACCCAAGGGTGGACTACCAAAGCCAAAAACATTCAGTACTTC
TRBJ2-5 TRBV19 . . CASSMVAGLETQYF TGTGCCAGTAGTATGGTAGCAGGGCTAGAGACCCAGTACTTC
TRBJ1-6 TRBV27 . . CASTLTGSPRNSPLHF TGTGCCAGCACTTTAACAGGCTCACCGAGAAATTCACCCCTCCACTTT
TRBJ2-3 TRBV28 TRBD2 . CASSLIAGTTDTQYF TGTGCCAGCAGTCTAATAGCGGGGACTACAGATACGCAGTATTTT
TRBJ2-1 TRBV24-1 TRBD2 once CATSDTGLAYNEQFF TGTGCCACCAGTGATACGGGACTAGCTTACAATGAGCAGTTCTTC
TRBJ2-5 TRBV7-6 TRBD1 . CASSLARGQGAGETQYF TGTGCCAGCAGCTTAGCGAGGGGACAGGGGGCGGGAGAGACCCAGTACTTC
TRBJ2-5 TRBV5-1 . . CASSLGGSESETQYF TGCGCCAGCAGCTTGGGAGGGTCAGAGTCGGAGACCCAGTACTTC
TRBJ2-3 TRBV6-6 . once CASTAGPGGPDTQYF TGTGCCAGCACCGCCGGCCCAGGGGGGCCAGATACGCAGTATTTT
TRBJ1-2 TRBV19 . . CASSKDMVALYASGYTF TGTGCCAGTAGTAAAGACATGGTGGCTCTCTATGCTAGTGGCTACACCTTC
TRBJ2-2 TRBV7-9 . . CASSQVQAGMNTGELFF TGTGCCAGCAGCCAGGTTCAGGCGGGAATGAACACCGGGGAGCTGTTTTTT
TRBJ1-1 TRBV9 . . CASSVSVGATEAFF TGTGCCAGCAGCGTGTCCGTGGGGGCGACTGAAGCTTTCTTT
TRBJ1-1 TRBV6-5 TRBD1 . CASSSRTGINTEAFF TGTGCCAGCAGTTCCCGGACAGGGATTAACACTGAAGCTTTCTTT
TRBJ2-5 TRBV3-1/TRBV3-2 TRBD2 . CASSQAGGFVETQYF TGTGCCAGCAGCCAAGCGGGAGGTTTTGTGGAGACCCAGTACTTC